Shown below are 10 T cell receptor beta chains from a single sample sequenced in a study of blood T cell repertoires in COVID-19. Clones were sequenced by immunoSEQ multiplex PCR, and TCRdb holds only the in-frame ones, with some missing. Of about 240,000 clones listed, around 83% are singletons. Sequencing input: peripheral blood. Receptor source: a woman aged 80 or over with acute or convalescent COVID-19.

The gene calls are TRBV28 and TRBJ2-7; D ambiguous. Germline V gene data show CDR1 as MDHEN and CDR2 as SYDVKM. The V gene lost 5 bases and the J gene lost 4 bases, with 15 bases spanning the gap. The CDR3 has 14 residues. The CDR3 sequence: CASSRRVPGYEQYF. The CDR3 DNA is TGTGCCAGCAGTCGTCGGGTCCCTGGATACGAGCAGTACTTC.

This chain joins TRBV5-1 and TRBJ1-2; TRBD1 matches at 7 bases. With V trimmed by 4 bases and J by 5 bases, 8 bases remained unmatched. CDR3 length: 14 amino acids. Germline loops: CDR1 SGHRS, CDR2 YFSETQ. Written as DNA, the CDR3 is TGCGCCAGCAGCCCCCCGGGGGACAGATATGGCTACACCTTC. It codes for CASSPPGDRYGYTF.

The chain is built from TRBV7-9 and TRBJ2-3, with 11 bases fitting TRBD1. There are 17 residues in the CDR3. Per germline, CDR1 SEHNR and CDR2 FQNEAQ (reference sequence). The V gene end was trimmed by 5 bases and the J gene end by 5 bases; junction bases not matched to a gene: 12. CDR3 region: CASSLPGQGAGEDTQYF. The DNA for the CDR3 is TGTGCCAGCAGCCTACCCGGACAGGGGGCAGGAGAAGATACGCAGTATTTT.

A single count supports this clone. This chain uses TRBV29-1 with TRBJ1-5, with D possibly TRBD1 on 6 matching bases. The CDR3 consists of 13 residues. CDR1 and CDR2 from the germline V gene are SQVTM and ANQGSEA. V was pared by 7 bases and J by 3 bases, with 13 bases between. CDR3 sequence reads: CSASGGVNQPQHF. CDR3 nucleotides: TGCAGCGCCTCTGGGGGCGTCAATCAGCCCCAGCATTTT.

CDR3 amino acids: CASRESGLKPDTEAFF. The CDR3 DNA sequence: TGTGCCAGCAGGGAATCGGGACTAAAGCCAGACACTGAAGCTTTCTTT. This sequence joins TRBV2 and TRBJ1-1, with D perhaps matching TRBD1 (5 bases). Germline values: CDR1 SNHLY, CDR2 FYNNEI. The CDR3 consists of 16 residues. V was shortened by 6 bases and J by 3 bases, with 20 bases between the two germline ends.

CDR3 DNA sequence: TGTGCCAGCAGTGACTCGAATATACGAGGAAGGCAGCAGTTCTTC. As protein: CASSDSNIRGRQQFF. The chain recombines TRBV6-4 with TRBJ2-1; D remains unclear. The germline V gene has CDR1 MRHNA and CDR2 SNTAGT. The CDR3 runs to 15 residues. V lost 0 bases, J lost 11 bases, and 17 bases lay in between.

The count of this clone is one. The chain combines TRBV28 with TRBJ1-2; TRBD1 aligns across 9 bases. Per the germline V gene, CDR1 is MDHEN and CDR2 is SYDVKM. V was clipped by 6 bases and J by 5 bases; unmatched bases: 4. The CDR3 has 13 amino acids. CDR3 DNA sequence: TGTGCCAGCAGGACAGGGGGAAGGTATGGCTACACCTTC. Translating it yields CASRTGGRYGYTF.

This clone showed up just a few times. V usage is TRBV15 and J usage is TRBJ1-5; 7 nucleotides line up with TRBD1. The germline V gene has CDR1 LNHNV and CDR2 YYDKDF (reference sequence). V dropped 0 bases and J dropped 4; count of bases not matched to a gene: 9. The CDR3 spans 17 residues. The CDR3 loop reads CATSRDLAGGQNQPQHF. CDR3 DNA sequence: TGTGCCACCAGCAGAGATCTGGCAGGGGGTCAAAATCAGCCCCAGCATTTT.

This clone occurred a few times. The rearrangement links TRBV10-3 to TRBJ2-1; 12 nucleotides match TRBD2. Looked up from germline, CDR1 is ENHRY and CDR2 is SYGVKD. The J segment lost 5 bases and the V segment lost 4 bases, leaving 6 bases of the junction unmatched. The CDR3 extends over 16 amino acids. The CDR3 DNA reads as TGTGCCATCAGTGGACCCCGACTAGCGGGGGACAATGAGCAGTTCTTC. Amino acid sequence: CAISGPRLAGDNEQFF.

This chain's CDR3 is CASSRGTSGTLGTQYF. Written as DNA, the CDR3 is TGTGCCAGCAGTCGAGGGACTAGCGGGACGTTAGGGACCCAGTACTTC. The chain links TRBV27 to TRBJ2-5; 13 bases align to TRBD2. Germline CDR1 reads MNHEY; CDR2 reads SMNVEV (reference sequence). There are 16 residues in the CDR3. Trimming at V came to 5 bases and at J to 7 bases, leaving 10 bases not matched to a gene.